This T cell receptor (beta chain) was sequenced during a study of regulatory T cells in long-lasting Graves disease. General study results and limits: Persistent patients shared more public clonotypes (roughly 2,500) than new patients (roughly 970). TCR diversity in persistent Graves' patients was below that of newly diagnosed ones. Newly diagnosed disease favored TRBV20-1 and TRBJ2-1 over persistent disease.

Germline loops: CDR1 MDHEN, CDR2 SYDVKM. The CDR3 length is 13 residues. V shed 6 bases, J shed 2 bases, and the junction held 4 bases outside the gene matches. Time point described: newly diagnosed GD, antithyroid drugs for less than 3 months. Isolated PBMC RNA provided the starting material for the TCR library. At least ten counts were recorded for this clonotype. What it binds is unknown. The TCR beta library used iRepertoire HTBI primers with Arm-PCR amplification of CDR3. TCRdb fed the multiplex PCR reads into MiXCR, producing one record per CDR3 protein. This sample yields approximately 300,000 distinct CDR3 sequences, of which 15% to 20% are seen a single time; around 36% belongs to the top ten.

The sequencing used peripheral blood mononuclear cells (PBMCs), collected at new diagnosis, from a patient treated with antithyroid drugs. This sequence joins TRBV28 and TRBJ2-7; 7 positions agree with TRBD2. The TCR sequence derives from a female donor with Graves disease. CDR3 loop: CASSTGGTYEQYF. The CDR3 region has the DNA TGTGCCAGCAGCACCGGGGGGACCTACGAGCAGTACTTC.